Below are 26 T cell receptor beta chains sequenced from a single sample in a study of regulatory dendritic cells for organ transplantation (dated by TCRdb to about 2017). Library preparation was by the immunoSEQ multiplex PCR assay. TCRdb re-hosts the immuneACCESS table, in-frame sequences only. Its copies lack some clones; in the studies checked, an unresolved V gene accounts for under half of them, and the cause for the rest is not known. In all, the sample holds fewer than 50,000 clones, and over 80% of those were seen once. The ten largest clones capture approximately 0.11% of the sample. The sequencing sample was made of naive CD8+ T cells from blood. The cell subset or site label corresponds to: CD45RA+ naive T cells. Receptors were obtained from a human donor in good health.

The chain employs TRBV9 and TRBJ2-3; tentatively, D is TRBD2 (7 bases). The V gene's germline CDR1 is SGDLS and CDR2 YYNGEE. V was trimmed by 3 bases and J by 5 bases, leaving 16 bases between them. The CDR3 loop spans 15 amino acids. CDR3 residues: CASSAGGGGGDTQYF. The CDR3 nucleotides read TGTGCCAGCAGCGCTGGGGGCGGGGGCGGAGATACGCAGTATTTT. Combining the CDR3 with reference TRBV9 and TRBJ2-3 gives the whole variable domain DSGVTQTPKHLITATGQRVTLRCSPRSGDLSVYWYQQSLDQGLQFLIQYYNGEERAKGNILERFSAQQFPDLHSELNLSSLELGDSALYFCASSAGGGGGDTQYFGPGTRLTVL.

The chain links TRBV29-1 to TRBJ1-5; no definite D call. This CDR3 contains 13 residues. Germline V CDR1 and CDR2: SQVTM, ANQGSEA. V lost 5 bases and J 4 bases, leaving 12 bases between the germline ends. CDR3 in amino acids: CSVLVTVNQPQHF. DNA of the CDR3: TGCAGCGTTCTCGTAACAGTAAATCAGCCCCAGCATTTT.

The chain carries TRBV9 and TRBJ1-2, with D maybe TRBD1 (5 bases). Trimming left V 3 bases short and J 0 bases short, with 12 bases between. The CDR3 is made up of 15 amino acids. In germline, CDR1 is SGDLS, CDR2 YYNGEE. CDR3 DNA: TGTGCCAGCAGCGATATGCAGGGAGCTAACTATGGCTACACCTTC. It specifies CASSDMQGANYGYTF.

The CDR3 nucleotides read TGTGCCAGCAGCATCAGTGACAATGAGCAGTTCTTC. Encoded protein: CASSISDNEQFF. The V call is TRBV7-6, the J call TRBJ2-1; D not certain. The CDR3 consists of 12 residues. From germline, CDR1 is SGHVS and CDR2 FNYEAQ. V was pared by 5 bases and J by 5 bases, with 7 bases between.

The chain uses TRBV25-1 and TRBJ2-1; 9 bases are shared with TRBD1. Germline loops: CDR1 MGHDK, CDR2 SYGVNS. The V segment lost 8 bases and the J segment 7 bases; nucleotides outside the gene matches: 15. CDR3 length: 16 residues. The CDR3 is CASSHSGTGMINEQFF. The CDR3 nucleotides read TGTGCCAGCTCTCACTCCGGGACAGGGATGATAAATGAGCAGTTCTTC. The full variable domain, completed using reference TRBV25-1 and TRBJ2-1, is EADIYQTPRYLVIGTGKKITLECSQTMGHDKMYWYQQDPGMELHLIHYSYGVNSTEKGDLSSESTVSRIRTEHFPLTLESARPSHTSQYLCASSHSGTGMINEQFFGPGTRLTVL.

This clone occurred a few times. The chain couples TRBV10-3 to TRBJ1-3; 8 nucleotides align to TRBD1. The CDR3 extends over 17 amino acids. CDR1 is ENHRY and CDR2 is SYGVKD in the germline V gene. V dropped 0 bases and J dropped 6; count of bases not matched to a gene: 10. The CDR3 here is CAISESKTGVLVNTIYF. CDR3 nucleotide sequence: TGTGCCATCAGTGAGTCCAAGACAGGGGTACTGGTAAACACCATATATTTT.

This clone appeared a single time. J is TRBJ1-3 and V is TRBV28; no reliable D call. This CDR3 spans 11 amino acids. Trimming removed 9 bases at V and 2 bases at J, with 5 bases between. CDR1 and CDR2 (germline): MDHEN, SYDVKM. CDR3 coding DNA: TGTGCCAGTTCCCCTGGAAACACCATATATTTT. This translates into CASSPGNTIYF.

The CDR3 region is CASSSNRQGAGHEQYF. The CDR3 coding sequence is TGTGCCAGCAGCTCTAATCGACAGGGGGCCGGCCACGAGCAGTACTTC. The chain combines TRBV7-9 with TRBJ2-7, with 10 bases lining up with TRBD1. The CDR3 consists of 16 residues. With V trimmed by 4 bases and J by 5 bases, 11 bases remained unmatched. Germline V lookup: CDR1 SEHNR, CDR2 FQNEAQ (reference sequence).

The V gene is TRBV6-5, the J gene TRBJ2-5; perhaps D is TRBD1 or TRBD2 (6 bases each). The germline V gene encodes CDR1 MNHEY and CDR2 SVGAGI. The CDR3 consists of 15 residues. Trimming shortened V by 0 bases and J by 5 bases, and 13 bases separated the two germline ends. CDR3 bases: TGTGCCAGCAGTTACTCGCCGTGGGGGGCGGAGACCCAGTACTTC. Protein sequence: CASSYSPWGAETQYF.

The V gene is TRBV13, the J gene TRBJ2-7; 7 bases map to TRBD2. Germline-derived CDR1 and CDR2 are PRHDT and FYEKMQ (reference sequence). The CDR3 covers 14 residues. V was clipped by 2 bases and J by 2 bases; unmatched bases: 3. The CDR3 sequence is CASSLTSVPYEQYF. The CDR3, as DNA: TGTGCCAGCAGCTTAACTAGCGTACCCTACGAGCAGTACTTC. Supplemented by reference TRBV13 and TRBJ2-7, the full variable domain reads AAGVIQSPRHLIKEKRETATLKCYPIPRHDTVYWYQQGPGQDPQFLISFYEKMQSDKGSIPDRFSAQQFSDYHSELNMSSLELGDSALYFCASSLTSVPYEQYFGPGTRLTVT.

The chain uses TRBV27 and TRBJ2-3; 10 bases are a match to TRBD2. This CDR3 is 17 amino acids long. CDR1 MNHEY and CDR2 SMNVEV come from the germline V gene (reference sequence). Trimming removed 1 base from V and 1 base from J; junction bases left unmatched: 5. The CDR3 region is CASSLYLAGARTDTQYF. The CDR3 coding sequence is TGTGCCAGCAGTTTATACCTAGCGGGAGCGCGCACAGATACGCAGTATTTT.

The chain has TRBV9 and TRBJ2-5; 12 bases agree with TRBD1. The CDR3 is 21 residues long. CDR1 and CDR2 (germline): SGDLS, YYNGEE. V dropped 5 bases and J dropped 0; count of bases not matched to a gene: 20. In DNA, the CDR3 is TGTGCCAGCAGTGATGCGCCGGGACAGGGGGCGGTCATCGAGTACCAAGAGACCCAGTACTTC. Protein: CASSDAPGQGAVIEYQETQYF. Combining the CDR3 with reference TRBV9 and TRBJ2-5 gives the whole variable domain DSGVTQTPKHLITATGQRVTLRCSPRSGDLSVYWYQQSLDQGLQFLIQYYNGEERAKGNILERFSAQQFPDLHSELNLSSLELGDSALYFCASSDAPGQGAVIEYQETQYFGPGTRLLVL.

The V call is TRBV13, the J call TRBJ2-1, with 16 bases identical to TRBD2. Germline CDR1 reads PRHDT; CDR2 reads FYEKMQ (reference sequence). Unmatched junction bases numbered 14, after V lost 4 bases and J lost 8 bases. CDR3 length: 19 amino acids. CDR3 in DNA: TGTGCCAGCAGCTACCGGGGACTAGCGGGAGGGGGCACAGGCGATGAGCAGTTCTTC. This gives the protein CASSYRGLAGGGTGDEQFF.

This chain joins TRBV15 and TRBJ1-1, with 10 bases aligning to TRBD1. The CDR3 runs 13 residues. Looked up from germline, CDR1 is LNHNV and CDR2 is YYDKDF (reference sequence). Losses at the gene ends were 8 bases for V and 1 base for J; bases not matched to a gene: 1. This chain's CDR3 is CATGDRGNTEAFF. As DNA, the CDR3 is TGTGCCACCGGGGACAGGGGGAACACTGAAGCTTTCTTT.

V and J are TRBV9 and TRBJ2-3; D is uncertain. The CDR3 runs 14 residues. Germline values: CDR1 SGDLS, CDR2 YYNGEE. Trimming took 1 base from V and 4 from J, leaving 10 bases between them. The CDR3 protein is CASSVPDESDTQYF. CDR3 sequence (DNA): TGTGCCAGCAGCGTACCCGACGAATCAGATACGCAGTATTTT.

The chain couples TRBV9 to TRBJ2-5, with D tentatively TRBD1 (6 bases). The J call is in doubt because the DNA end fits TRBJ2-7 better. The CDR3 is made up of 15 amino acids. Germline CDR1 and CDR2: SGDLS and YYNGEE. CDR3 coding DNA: TGTGCCAGCAGCAACCTACCCTCAGGGGCCCACGAGCAGTACTTC. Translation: CASSNLPSGAHEQYF.

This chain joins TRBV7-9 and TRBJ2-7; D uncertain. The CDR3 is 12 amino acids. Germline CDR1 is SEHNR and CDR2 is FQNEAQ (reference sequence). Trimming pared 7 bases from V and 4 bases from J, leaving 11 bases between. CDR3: CASTTDIYEQYF. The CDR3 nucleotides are TGTGCCAGCACCACAGACATATACGAGCAGTACTTC.

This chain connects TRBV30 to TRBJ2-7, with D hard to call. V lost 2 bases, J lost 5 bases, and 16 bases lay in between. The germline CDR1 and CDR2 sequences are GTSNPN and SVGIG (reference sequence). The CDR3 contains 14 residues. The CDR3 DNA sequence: TGTGCCTGGAGTCCGAATCGATCCTGGAACGAGCAGTACTTC. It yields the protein CAWSPNRSWNEQYF.

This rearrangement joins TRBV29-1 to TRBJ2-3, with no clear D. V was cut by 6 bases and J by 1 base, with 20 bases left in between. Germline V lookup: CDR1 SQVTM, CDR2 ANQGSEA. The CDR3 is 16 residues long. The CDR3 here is CSVLIPSGRGTDTQYF. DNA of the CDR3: TGCAGCGTGCTAATCCCGTCGGGTCGGGGCACAGATACGCAGTATTTT.

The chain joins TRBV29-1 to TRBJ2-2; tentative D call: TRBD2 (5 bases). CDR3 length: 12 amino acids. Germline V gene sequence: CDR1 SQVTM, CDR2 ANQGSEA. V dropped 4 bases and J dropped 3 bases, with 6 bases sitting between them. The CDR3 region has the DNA TGCAGCGTTGTGCGGGACACCGGGGAGCTGTTTTTT. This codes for CSVVRDTGELFF.

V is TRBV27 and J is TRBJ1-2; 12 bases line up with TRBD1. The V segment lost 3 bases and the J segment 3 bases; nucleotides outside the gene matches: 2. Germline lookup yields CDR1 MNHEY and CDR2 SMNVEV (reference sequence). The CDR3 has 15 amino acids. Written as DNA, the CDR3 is TGTGCCAGCAGTTTGGGACAGGGGGCTCACTATGGCTACACCTTC. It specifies CASSLGQGAHYGYTF.

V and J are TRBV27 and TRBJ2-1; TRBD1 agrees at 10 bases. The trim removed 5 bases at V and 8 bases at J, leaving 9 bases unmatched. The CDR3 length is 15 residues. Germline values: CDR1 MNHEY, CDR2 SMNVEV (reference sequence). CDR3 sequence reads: CASSTGQGLYDEQFF. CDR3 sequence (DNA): TGTGCCAGCAGTACGGGACAGGGGTTGTACGATGAGCAGTTCTTC.

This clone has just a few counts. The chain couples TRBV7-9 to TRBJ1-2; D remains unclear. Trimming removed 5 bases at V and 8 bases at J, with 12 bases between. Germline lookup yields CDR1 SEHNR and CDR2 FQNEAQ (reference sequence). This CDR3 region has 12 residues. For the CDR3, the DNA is TGTGCCAGCAGCAAGCTTGGGGAAGGCTACACCTTC. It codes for CASSKLGEGYTF.

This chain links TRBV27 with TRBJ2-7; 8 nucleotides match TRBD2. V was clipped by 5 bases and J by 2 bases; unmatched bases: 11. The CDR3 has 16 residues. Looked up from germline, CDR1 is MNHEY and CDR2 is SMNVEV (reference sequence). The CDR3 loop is CASSPSGGREAYEQYF. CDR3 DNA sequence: TGTGCCAGCAGTCCGTCGGGGGGGCGGGAGGCCTACGAGCAGTACTTC.

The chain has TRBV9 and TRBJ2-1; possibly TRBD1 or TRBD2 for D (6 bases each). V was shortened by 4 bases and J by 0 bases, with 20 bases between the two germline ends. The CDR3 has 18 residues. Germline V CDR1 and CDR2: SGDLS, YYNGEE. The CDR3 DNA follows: TGTGCCAGCAGCACCGATCAGGGGACTTTAAGCTCCTACAATGAGCAGTTCTTC. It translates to CASSTDQGTLSSYNEQFF.

CDR3 sequence reads: CASSPSGGQETQYF. The CDR3 DNA reads as TGTGCCAGCAGCCCAAGCGGGGGACAAGAGACCCAGTACTTC. The chain has TRBV7-2 and TRBJ2-5; 8 nucleotides match TRBD2. CDR3 size: 14 residues. Germline V CDR1 and CDR2: SGHTA, FQGNSA. The V segment lost 5 bases and the J segment 2 bases; nucleotides outside the gene matches: 4.